The rows below give T cell receptor beta chains drawn from one sample of a study of Ad26.COV2.S vaccination and SARS-CoV-2 variants. This table comes from immunoSEQ multiplex PCR, and its TCRdb copy is limited to in-frame clones, with some not included. The repertoire holds about 470,000 clones, with 90% as singletons. The specimen was peripheral blood, collected in a trial of Ad26.COV2.S vaccine versus placebo. These receptors were taken from a person aged 18-60 years who received the Ad26.COV2.S COVID-19 vaccine or a placebo. Each CDR3 is given with its conserved first and last residue. D genes are given only for firm matches. For some rows the clone size is stated as once, few or many, or as a class when expanded; others skip it.

>.|TRBV6-6|.|TRBJ1-6
CASSYSQGYNSPLHF
TGTGCCAGCAGTTACTCCCAGGGATATAATTCACCCCTCCACTTT
>.|TRBV11-2|.|TRBJ2-3
CASSFSPDTQYF
TGTGCCAGCAGCTTCTCCCCCGATACGCAGTATTTT
>TRBD1|TRBV27|once|TRBJ2-7
CASRPAGGGYEQYF
TGTGCCAGCAGGCCGGCAGGGGGCGGCTACGAGCAGTACTTC
>TRBD2|TRBV7-9|few|TRBJ2-3
CASSLRTSEYLTDTQYF
TGTGCCAGCAGCTTACGTACTAGCGAATACCTCACAGATACGCAGTATTTT
>.|TRBV5-4|.|TRBJ2-5
CASSLSEGALGYQETQYF
TGTGCCAGCAGCTTGTCAGAAGGCGCGCTGGGCTACCAAGAGACCCAGTACTTC
>.|TRBV10-1|.|TRBJ2-7
CASSPTSYREPIYEQYF
TGCGCCAGCAGTCCAACTAGCTACAGAGAACCGATCTACGAGCAGTACTTC
>.|TRBV27|.|TRBJ2-5
CASSFTEQETQYF
TGTGCCAGCAGTTTTACGGAGCAAGAGACCCAGTACTTC
>.|TRBV7-8|.|TRBJ1-6
CASSLALPTSSYNSPLHF
TGTGCCAGCAGCTTAGCCTTACCAACTAGCTCCTATAATTCACCCCTCCACTTT
>.|TRBV7-9|.|TRBJ1-3
CASSFGGSGNTIYF
TGTGCCAGCAGCTTTGGGGGCTCTGGAAACACCATATATTTT
>.|TRBV6-2/TRBV6-3|.|TRBJ2-3
CASSRSTDTQYF
TGTGCCAGCAGCAGGTCCACAGATACGCAGTATTTT
>TRBD2|TRBV27|once|TRBJ2-7
CASSLMREDSYEQYF
TGTGCCAGCAGTCTTATGCGGGAGGACTCCTACGAGCAGTACTTC
>.|TRBV7-6|.|TRBJ2-6
CASSLGTAFSGANVLTF
TGTGCCAGCAGCTTAGGGACAGCCTTCTCTGGGGCCAACGTCCTGACTTTC
>.|TRBV6-2/TRBV6-3|.|TRBJ2-7
CASSTAYEQYF
TGTGCCAGCAGTACCGCCTACGAGCAGTACTTC
>.|TRBV5-1|.|TRBJ1-1
CASSWGDGDMNTEAFF
TGCGCCAGCAGCTGGGGAGACGGAGACATGAACACTGAAGCTTTCTTT